These 27 T cell receptor beta chains share one sample of origin, sequenced in a study of OX40 agonist ivuxolimab in advanced cancers. Generated by immunoSEQ multiplex PCR, the TCRdb table keeps only in-frame clones and is missing some. The table records 72,000 or so clones, 87% of them present only once. This specimen consisted of CD4+ or CD8+ T cells sorted from blood, obtained in a trial of the OX40 agonist ivuxolimab. Receptors were obtained from an adult with an advanced solid tumor such as melanoma, head and neck, liver or kidney cancer.

The chain is built from TRBV29-1 and TRBJ2-1; D is ambiguous. The V end lost 6 bases, the J end lost 8 bases, and 23 bases lay between the germline ends. This CDR3 comprises 15 residues. Germline loops: CDR1 SQVTM, CDR2 ANQGSEA. CDR3 nucleotide sequence: TGCAGCGTGCCCCTCTTGACGGGCCTCGGCGATGAGCAGTTCTTC. It yields the protein CSVPLLTGLGDEQFF.

Note on this clone: This specimen includes other DNA sequences encoding the same CDR3. The rearrangement joins TRBV5-1 to TRBJ2-1; TRBD1 agrees at 9 bases. Unmatched junction bases numbered 3, after V lost 0 bases and J lost 8 bases. Per germline, CDR1 SGHRS and CDR2 YFSETQ. The CDR3 consists of 14 residues. In DNA form, the CDR3 reads TGCGCCAGCAGCTTGGGGGACAGGGTTGATGAGCAGTTCTTC. This codes for CASSLGDRVDEQFF.

The V call is TRBV2, the J call TRBJ2-7; 7 bases fit TRBD2. The CDR3 runs 15 residues. In germline, CDR1 is SNHLY, CDR2 FYNNEI. Losses at the gene ends were 0 bases for V and 5 bases for J; bases not matched to a gene: 7. The CDR3 protein is CASSEAAGEVDEQYF. CDR3 coding DNA: TGTGCCAGCAGTGAAGCGGCGGGGGAGGTAGACGAGCAGTACTTC.

The rearrangement links TRBV5-5 to TRBJ2-5; 10 bases align to TRBD1. J was trimmed by 4 bases and V by 4 bases; bases with no gene match: 10. The CDR3 runs to 16 residues. Germline CDR1 and CDR2: SGHKS and YYEKEE (reference sequence). CDR3 residues: CASSVFDRGQAETQYF. The CDR3 nucleotides read TGTGCCAGCAGCGTATTCGACAGGGGGCAGGCAGAGACCCAGTACTTC.

The chain carries TRBV13 and TRBJ1-2, with a weak D call TRBD1 (5 bases). Per germline, CDR1 PRHDT and CDR2 FYEKMQ (reference sequence). V lost 1 base, J lost 4 bases, and 13 bases lay in between. This CDR3 has 15 amino acids. CDR3 amino acids: CASSLDPQATYGYTF. As DNA, the CDR3 is TGTGCCAGCAGCTTAGACCCACAGGCTACCTATGGCTACACCTTC.

This rearrangement joins TRBV9 to TRBJ2-1, with TRBD2 matching 10 bases. There are 15 residues in the CDR3. Germline V gene sequence: CDR1 SGDLS, CDR2 YYNGEE. The V segment lost 1 base and the J segment 4 bases; nucleotides outside the gene matches: 2. The CDR3 DNA follows: TGTGCCAGCAGCGTAATAGCGGGGGGATACAATGAGCAGTTCTTC. It yields the protein CASSVIAGGYNEQFF. Filled out from reference TRBV9 and TRBJ2-1, the complete variable domain reads DSGVTQTPKHLITATGQRVTLRCSPRSGDLSVYWYQQSLDQGLQFLIQYYNGEERAKGNILERFSAQQFPDLHSELNLSSLELGDSALYFCASSVIAGGYNEQFFGPGTRLTVL.

This clone appeared a few times. The V call is TRBV11-3, the J call TRBJ2-1; either TRBD1 or TRBD2 may supply D (5 bases each). The CDR3 spans 17 residues. CDR1 SGHNT and CDR2 YENEEA come from the germline V gene. With 5 bases removed from V and 0 bases from J, the gap between germline ends came to 17 bases. The CDR3 nucleotides are TGTGCCAGCAGCCGTACGGGGCGGACCAGCTCCTACAATGAGCAGTTCTTC. Amino acid sequence: CASSRTGRTSSYNEQFF. The variable domain in full, completed from reference TRBV11-3 and TRBJ2-1, reads EAGVVQSPRYKIIEKKQPVAFWCNPISGHNTLYWYLQNLGQGPELLIRYENEEAVDDSQLPKDRFSAERLKGVDSTLKIQPAELGDSAVYLCASSRTGRTSSYNEQFFGPGTRLTVL.

V usage is TRBV5-1 and J usage is TRBJ1-6, with TRBD1 matching over 10 bases. The CDR3 contains 23 residues. Germline V gene data show CDR1 as SGHRS and CDR2 as YFSETQ. Trimming removed 6 bases from V and 5 bases from J; junction bases left unmatched: 29. In DNA, the CDR3 is TGCGCCAGCAAAGCCCCCTTAGCTAGGGGACCGGGACAGGGGAGGGAGAATAATTCACCCCTCCACTTT. Translated, it gives CASKAPLARGPGQGRENNSPLHF.

This clone appeared a few times. This chain links TRBV9 with TRBJ2-5; 9 bases map to TRBD1. This CDR3 is built from 18 residues. Trimming at V came to 0 bases and at J to 2 bases, leaving 11 bases not matched to a gene. CDR1 is SGDLS, CDR2 YYNGEE, per germline. CDR3 nucleotides: TGTGCCAGCAGCGTAGCGACGGGACAGGGTCCCTATCAAGAGACCCAGTACTTC. It specifies CASSVATGQGPYQETQYF.

This chain connects TRBV19 to TRBJ1-2; TRBD1 might be the D (5 bases). V was cut by 8 bases and J by 2 bases, with 15 bases left in between. This CDR3 comprises 14 residues. Per germline, CDR1 LNHDA and CDR2 SQIVND (reference sequence). The CDR3 loop is CASQRRGGNYGYTF. Here the CDR3 DNA reads TGTGCCAGTCAACGCCGGGGGGGGAACTATGGCTACACCTTC.

The chain carries TRBV2 and TRBJ1-4; a weak D match, TRBD1 (5 bases). CDR1 is SNHLY and CDR2 is FYNNEI in the germline V gene. V lost 1 base to trimming and J lost 12 bases, with 12 bases between them. CDR3 length: 13 amino acids. The CDR3 loop is CASSEGQGLELFF. CDR3 DNA sequence: TGTGCCAGCAGTGAAGGTCAGGGATTAGAACTGTTTTTT.

V and J are TRBV21-1 and TRBJ1-2. TRBV21-1 is a known pseudogene. This CDR3 is 17 amino acids long. The CDR3 spells CASSNGPGTHYNYGYTF. As DNA, the CDR3 is TGTGCCAGCAGCAATGGACCAGGGACCCATTATAACTATGGCTACACCTTC.

V gene TRBV19 combines with J gene TRBJ1-1; 7 bases fit TRBD1. J was trimmed by 1 base and V by 7 bases; bases with no gene match: 6. CDR3 length: 14 amino acids. Germline loops: CDR1 LNHDA, CDR2 SQIVND (reference sequence). The CDR3 spells CASTSTGENTEAFF. Here the CDR3 DNA reads TGTGCCAGTACCTCCACAGGGGAGAACACTGAAGCTTTCTTT.

In its sample, this clone ranks as medium-sized. The same CDR3 can be traced to other DNA sequences in this sample. The V and J genes are TRBV28 and TRBJ2-7, with 7 bases fitting TRBD1. The length of the CDR3 is 15 residues. Germline lookup yields CDR1 MDHEN and CDR2 SYDVKM. After removal of 2 bases from V and 1 base from J, the junction contained 5 bases not matched to a gene. The CDR3 nucleotides read TGTGCCAGCAGTTTAACACAGGGGTATTCCTACGAGCAGTACTTC. Amino acid sequence: CASSLTQGYSYEQYF.

The chain uses TRBV5-4 and TRBJ2-7; D not certain. This CDR3 is 14 amino acids long. Germline values: CDR1 SGHNT, CDR2 YYREEE (reference sequence). V lost 3 bases and J 7 bases, leaving 17 bases between the germline ends. The CDR3 sequence: CASSSRTTSLEQYF. DNA of the CDR3: TGTGCCAGCAGCTCGCGAACTACGTCTCTGGAGCAGTACTTC.

The chain employs TRBV5-1 and TRBJ2-1, with 11 bases that match TRBD2. The germline V gene encodes CDR1 SGHRS and CDR2 YFSETQ. The J segment lost 10 bases and the V segment lost 0 bases, leaving 9 bases of the junction unmatched. This CDR3 has 16 residues. The CDR3 DNA reads as TGCGCCAGCAGCTTGGGGATTAGCGGGGGGGCCGGAGAGCAGTTCTTC. Protein sequence: CASSLGISGGAGEQFF.

The chain combines TRBV28 with TRBJ1-2, with D tentatively TRBD1 (6 bases). Germline V gene sequence: CDR1 MDHEN, CDR2 SYDVKM. Trimming stripped 3 bases from V and 4 bases from J, with 12 bases between. The CDR3 has 14 residues. This CDR3 reads CASSLAGAGYGYTF. The CDR3 bases are TGTGCCAGCAGTTTGGCGGGGGCTGGCTATGGCTACACCTTC.

The rearrangement links TRBV4-1 to TRBJ1-6, with TRBD1 identical over 12 bases. CDR3 length: 16 residues. The germline V gene has CDR1 MGHRA and CDR2 YSYEKL. V lost 2 bases, J lost 9 bases, and 5 bases stayed unmatched. CDR3 coding DNA: TGCGCCAGCAGCCAACACCGGGACAGGGGGCTTTCACCCCTCCACTTT. This codes for CASSQHRDRGLSPLHF.

J is TRBJ1-5 and V is TRBV30; D is unclear. Trimming shortened V by 3 bases and J by 2 bases, and 5 bases separated the two germline ends. This CDR3 comprises 12 residues. Germline V gene lookup returns CDR1 GTSNPN and CDR2 SVGIG (reference sequence). CDR3 protein: CAWSSGNQPQHF. The CDR3 DNA is TGTGCCTGGAGCAGCGGCAATCAGCCCCAGCATTTT.

The chain couples TRBV18 to TRBJ2-7; TRBD1 aligns across 9 bases. Germline CDR1 KGHSH, CDR2 LQKENI. The trim removed 3 bases at V and 2 bases at J, leaving 5 bases unmatched. The CDR3 runs 15 residues. The CDR3 DNA reads as TGTGCCAGCTCACCGGCCGGGACAGGGACCTACGAGCAGTACTTC. Its protein is CASSPAGTGTYEQYF.

CDR3 region: CASRVSGGDTDTQYF. In DNA, the CDR3 is TGTGCCAGCAGAGTTAGCGGGGGGGACACAGATACGCAGTATTTT. The V call is TRBV7-2, the J call TRBJ2-3; 11 positions agree with TRBD2. Germline V gene sequence: CDR1 SGHTA, CDR2 FQGNSA. The CDR3 consists of 15 residues. The V segment lost 6 bases and the J segment 2 bases; nucleotides outside the gene matches: 4.

The chain has TRBV30 and TRBJ2-1; D is ambiguous. This CDR3 is 11 amino acids long. CDR1 and CDR2 (germline): GTSNPN, SVGIG (reference sequence). V gave up 1 base and J gave up 6 bases, with 4 bases separating them. The CDR3, as DNA: TGTGCCTGGAGTGCTGTCAATGAGCAGTTCTTC. Translating gives CAWSAVNEQFF.

The chain combines TRBV18 with TRBJ2-5; D is unresolved. Per the germline V gene, CDR1 is KGHSH and CDR2 is LQKENI. Trimming removed 1 base from V and 0 bases from J, with 3 bases in between. The CDR3 is 13 residues long. The CDR3 region has the DNA TGTGCCAGCTCACCACTTGACCAAGAGACCCAGTACTTC. This translates into CASSPLDQETQYF.

The sample holds one count of this clone. The chain employs TRBV19 and TRBJ1-6; no definite D call. V dropped 9 bases and J dropped 7 bases, with 13 bases sitting between them. The CDR3 is 13 residues long. Germline lookup yields CDR1 LNHDA and CDR2 SQIVND (reference sequence). CDR3 sequence (DNA): TGTGCCAGCAAGGGATCCTTGAATTCACCCCTCCACTTT. Translating gives CASKGSLNSPLHF.

This clone was counted a few times. The CDR3 reads CASSLRGDSLSGANVLTF. CDR3 in DNA: TGCGCCAGCAGCTTACGGGGCGACTCACTCTCTGGGGCCAACGTCCTGACTTTC. V and J are TRBV5-1 and TRBJ2-6, with D tentatively TRBD1 or TRBD2 (5 bases each). Germline loops: CDR1 SGHRS, CDR2 YFSETQ. Trimming left V 2 bases short and J 0 bases short, with 15 bases between. The CDR3 has 18 amino acids. Together with reference TRBV5-1 and TRBJ2-6, the CDR3 gives the full variable domain: KAGVTQTPRYLIKTRGQQVTLSCSPISGHRSVSWYQQTPGQGLQFLFEYFSETQRNKGNFPGRFSGRQFSNSRSEMNVSTLELGDSALYLCASSLRGDSLSGANVLTFGAGSRLTVL.

This sequence joins TRBV29-1 and TRBJ1-1; D uncertain. There are 11 residues in the CDR3. CDR1 and CDR2 (germline): SQVTM, ANQGSEA. Trimming cost V 8 bases and J 0 bases, with 7 bases left between them. The CDR3 region has the DNA TGCAGCACCCTCATGAACACTGAAGCTTTCTTT. This sequence encodes CSTLMNTEAFF.

V is TRBV7-6 and J is TRBJ1-2; D not resolved. The CDR3 spans 13 residues. V gave up 4 bases and J gave up 0 bases, with 6 bases separating them. In germline, CDR1 is SGHVS, CDR2 FNYEAQ. This CDR3 reads CASSYDANYGYTF. CDR3 sequence (DNA): TGTGCCAGCAGCTACGACGCTAACTATGGCTACACCTTC.